Presented here are 20 T cell receptor beta chains from one specimen sequenced in a study of patients and donors after allogeneic stem cell transplantation. Each CDR3 protein is one row after TCRdb ran MiXCR on the RT-PCR reads. The sample lists under 200,000 distinct CDR3 sequences; roughly 30% were seen once. Source material: blood, either unsorted or a sorted T cell fraction (not recorded which). The receptor set was obtained from a human donor who was either an allogeneic HSCT recipient or a stem cell or donor lymphocyte infusion donor (not recorded which). It is not recorded whose cells these are; they may come from a transplant donor.

This clonotype has at least ten counts. This rearrangement joins TRBV12-3 or TRBV12-4 to TRBJ1-5; D might be TRBD1 (6 bases). Trimming left V 3 bases short and J 4 bases short, with 13 bases between. There are 15 residues in the CDR3. CDR3 residues: CASSFVTGMNQPQHF. In DNA, the CDR3 is TGTGCCAGCAGTTTTGTCACAGGGATGAATCAGCCCCAGCATTTT.

This chain's CDR3 is CATSDSEFGEQYF. CDR3 nucleotide sequence: TGTGCCACCAGTGATTCGGAGTTCGGCGAGCAGTACTTC. The V call is TRBV24-1, the J call TRBJ2-7; D gene uncertain. In germline, CDR1 is KGHDR, CDR2 SFDVKD. This CDR3 contains 13 residues. The ends were cut back, 2 bases at V and 6 bases at J, with 10 bases in the middle.

The chain uses TRBV7-6 and TRBJ2-1; D is undetermined. The CDR3 totals 15 residues. Trimming stripped 1 base from V and 5 bases from J, with 12 bases between. Germline V gives CDR1 SGHVS, CDR2 FNYEAQ. Here the CDR3 DNA reads TGTGCCAGCAGCTTAGTGGCGGCACCGAACAATGAGCAGTTCTTC. Its translation is CASSLVAAPNNEQFF.

The genes are TRBV11-1 and TRBJ2-2; D is unresolved. V lost 5 bases and J lost 5, with 15 bases in between. The CDR3 covers 15 residues. Germline values: CDR1 SGHAT, CDR2 FQDESV (reference sequence). The CDR3: CASSLFLQETGELFF. CDR3 DNA sequence: TGTGCCAGCAGCCTCTTTCTCCAGGAAACCGGGGAGCTGTTTTTT.

This clonotype was found a few times. The rearrangement joins TRBV12-5 to TRBJ2-1; weak D call: TRBD2 (5 bases). Germline CDR1 and CDR2: LGHNT and FRNRAP. Trimming pared 3 bases from V and 5 bases from J, leaving 17 bases between. The CDR3 runs to 16 residues. The CDR3 DNA reads TGTGCTAGTGGTTTTGAAACGTGGGAGCAGGACAATGAGCAGTTCTTC. This encodes CASGFETWEQDNEQFF.

In this sample, this clonotype turned up a few times. The chain carries TRBV6-4 and TRBJ2-7, with D maybe TRBD1 (5 bases). From germline, CDR1 is MRHNA and CDR2 SNTAGT. The CDR3 extends over 13 amino acids. V was trimmed by 2 bases and J by 5 bases, leaving 10 bases between them. CDR3 protein: CASSDRGKDEQYF. The CDR3 nucleotides are TGTGCCAGCAGTGACAGGGGTAAGGACGAGCAGTACTTC.

A few counts support this clonotype. CDR3 in amino acids: CASSSNDPGLSFYEQYF. Here the CDR3 DNA reads TGTGCCAGCAGTTCGAACGATCCGGGACTATCGTTCTACGAGCAGTACTTC. The chain couples TRBV6-5 to TRBJ2-7; 7 bases are a match to TRBD2. V lost 4 bases to trimming and J lost 3 bases; unmatched junction nucleotides: 15. This CDR3 is built from 17 residues. The germline V gene has CDR1 MNHEY and CDR2 SVGAGI.

This clonotype was counted once. The gene calls are TRBV20-1 and TRBJ2-3; 9 bases agree with TRBD2. This CDR3 is 14 amino acids long. The V segment lost 5 bases and the J segment 1 base; nucleotides outside the gene matches: 4. Germline loops: CDR1 DFQATT, CDR2 SNEGSKA (reference sequence). The CDR3 DNA reads TGCAGTGCTGGAAGGACTAGCGGCACAGATACGCAGTATTTT. Protein product: CSAGRTSGTDTQYF.

CDR3 in DNA: TGTGCCAGCAGCTTTGGTCTGATGAACACCGGGGAGCTGTTTTTT. Translated: CASSFGLMNTGELFF. This chain links TRBV5-4 with TRBJ2-2; D remains unclear. The CDR3 is 15 amino acids. Trimming took off 2 bases at V and 1 base at J, with 9 bases between the two ends. Germline lookup yields CDR1 SGHNT and CDR2 YYREEE (reference sequence). Drawing the rest from reference TRBV5-4 and TRBJ2-2, the complete variable domain is ETGVTQSPTHLIKTRGQQVTLRCSSQSGHNTVSWYQQALGQGPQFIFQYYREEENGRGNFPPRFSGLQFPNYSSELNVNALELDDSALYLCASSFGLMNTGELFFGEGSRLTVL.

This clonotype was counted at least ten times. The chain has TRBV12-3 or TRBV12-4 and TRBJ2-2; D not certain. V dropped 3 bases and J dropped 0 bases, with 2 bases sitting between them. The CDR3 covers 13 residues. The CDR3 reads CASSFTNTGELFF. In nucleotides, the CDR3 is TGTGCCAGCAGTTTTACGAACACCGGGGAGCTGTTTTTT.

The chain employs TRBV6-5 and TRBJ1-2; D gene unclear. The CDR3 runs 13 residues. The V gene lost 4 bases and the J gene lost 3 bases, with 9 bases spanning the gap. The germline gives CDR1 MNHEY, CDR2 SVGAGI. The chain's CDR3 is CASSWNTHYGYTF. CDR3 nucleotide sequence: TGTGCCAGCAGTTGGAACACTCACTATGGCTACACCTTC.

The chain is built from TRBV20-1 and TRBJ2-4, with 7 bases fitting TRBD2. V shed 3 bases and J 7 bases; nucleotides not matched to a gene: 0. Germline V gene lookup returns CDR1 DFQATT and CDR2 SNEGSKA (reference sequence). This CDR3 comprises 11 residues. The CDR3 nucleotides are TGCAGTGCTAGGCGGGGGAACATTCAGTACTTC. It codes for CSARRGNIQYF.

The gene calls are TRBV5-1 and TRBJ1-6; D remains unclear. Deletions cut 5 bases from V and 14 bases from J, with 17 bases between. The CDR3 runs to 13 residues. Germline assignment: CDR1 SGHRS and CDR2 YFSETQ. DNA for the CDR3: TGCGCCAGCAGAGATTTAGACAAGACGACCCTCCACTTT. Amino acids: CASRDLDKTTLHF.

This clonotype was found a few times. This chain joins TRBV3-1 and TRBJ2-1; maybe TRBD1 (5 bases). V lost 4 bases, J lost 3 bases, and 7 bases lay in between. The CDR3 has 13 residues. Germline V lookup: CDR1 LGHDT, CDR2 YNNKEL (reference sequence). In DNA, the CDR3 is TGTGCCAGCAGCCCCAGGGACTACAATGAGCAGTTCTTC. Amino acids: CASSPRDYNEQFF.

The V and J genes are TRBV6-6 and TRBJ1-5, with TRBD1 matching over 9 bases. Germline-derived CDR1 and CDR2 are MNHNY and SVGAGI (reference sequence). The V gene end was trimmed by 8 bases and the J gene end by 2 bases; junction bases not matched to a gene: 4. The CDR3 is 14 residues long. The CDR3 here is CASQRTGGNQPQHF. In DNA, the CDR3 is TGTGCCAGCCAAAGGACAGGGGGCAATCAGCCCCAGCATTTT.

As to this clonotype: It may be a read error: a sequence one base away is much more abundant. No conserved phenylalanine or tryptophan ends this CDR3, so it is likely a read error. The chain links TRBV12-3 or TRBV12-4 to TRBJ1-5, with 8 bases fitting TRBD1. The CDR3 covers 13 residues. V dropped 6 bases and J dropped 2; count of bases not matched to a gene: 0. Here the CDR3 reads CASRDRGNQPQHL. Written as DNA, the CDR3 is TGTGCCAGCAGGGACAGGGGCAATCAGCCCCAGCATCTT.

This chain uses TRBV6-5 with TRBJ1-6; D not certain. With 8 bases removed from V and 5 bases from J, the gap between germline ends came to 13 bases. CDR3 length: 14 amino acids. The V gene's germline CDR1 is MNHEY and CDR2 SVGAGI. CDR3 region: CASGPTKDNSPLHF. The DNA for the CDR3 is TGTGCCAGCGGACCCACTAAGGATAATTCACCCCTCCACTTT.

This clonotype was found once. This chain joins TRBV5-1 and TRBJ1-1; D is uncertain. This CDR3 has 14 residues. Germline CDR1 reads SGHRS; CDR2 reads YFSETQ. The V gene lost 4 bases and the J gene lost 0 bases, with 10 bases spanning the gap. DNA for the CDR3: TGCGCCAGCAGCAGAGAGTCGCTGAACACTGAAGCTTTCTTT. Its protein product is CASSRESLNTEAFF.

A few counts support this clonotype. The genes are TRBV29-1 and TRBJ1-3, with a possible D match to TRBD1 (5 bases). The V gene lost 0 bases and the J gene lost 0 bases, with 12 bases spanning the gap. This CDR3 has 16 residues. CDR1 SQVTM and CDR2 ANQGSEA come from the germline V gene. CDR3 protein: CSVEDRGEISGNTIYF. CDR3 DNA: TGCAGCGTTGAAGATCGGGGGGAGATCTCTGGAAACACCATATATTTT.

The V gene is TRBV6-6, the J gene TRBJ2-7; D perhaps matches TRBD1 (6 bases). CDR1 MNHNY and CDR2 SVGAGI come from the germline V gene (reference sequence). This CDR3 is built from 13 residues. Trimming took off 5 bases at V and 5 bases at J, with 13 bases between the two ends. The CDR3 nucleotides are TGTGCCAGCAGTACACAGGGTATGAACGAGCAGTACTTC. This sequence encodes CASSTQGMNEQYF.